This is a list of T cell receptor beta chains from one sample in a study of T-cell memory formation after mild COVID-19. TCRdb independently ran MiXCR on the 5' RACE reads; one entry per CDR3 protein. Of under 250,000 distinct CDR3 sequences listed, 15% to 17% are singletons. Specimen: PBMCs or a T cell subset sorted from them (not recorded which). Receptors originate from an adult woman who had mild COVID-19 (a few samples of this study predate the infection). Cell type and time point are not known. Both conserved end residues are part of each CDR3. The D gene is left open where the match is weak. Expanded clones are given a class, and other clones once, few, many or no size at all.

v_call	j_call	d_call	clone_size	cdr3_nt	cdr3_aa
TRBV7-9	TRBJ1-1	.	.	TGTGCCAGCAGCTCGAGACGCTCTGGAATCACTGAAGCTTTCTTT	CASSSRRSGITEAFF
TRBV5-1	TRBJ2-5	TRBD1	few	TGCGCCAGCGGACAGGCCCAAGAGACCCAGTACTTC	CASGQAQETQYF
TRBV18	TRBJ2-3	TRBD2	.	TGTGCCAGCTCACCGAGACTAGCGGAGGGTCATACGCAGTATTTT	CASSPRLAEGHTQYF
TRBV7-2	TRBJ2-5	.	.	TGTGCCAGCAGCTCGAGGCGGCAGCAAGAGACCCAGTACTTC	CASSSRRQQETQYF
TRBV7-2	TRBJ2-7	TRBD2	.	TGTGCCAGCAGCTTATTACCTAGCGGGAGTCGAGAGCAGTACTTC	CASSLLPSGSREQYF
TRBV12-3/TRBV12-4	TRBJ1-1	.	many	TGTGCCAGCAGTTTAAGGGGGATGAACACTGAAGCTTTCTTT	CASSLRGMNTEAFF
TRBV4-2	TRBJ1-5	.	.	TGTGCCAGCAGCCAAGAAGGGGGGCCGGCTCAGCCCCAGCATTTT	CASSQEGGPAQPQHF
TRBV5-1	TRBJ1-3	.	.	TGCGCCAGCAGCCTGGACGGCTCTGGAAACACCATATATTTT	CASSLDGSGNTIYF
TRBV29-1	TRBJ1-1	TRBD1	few	TGCAGCGTTGGGGGGACAGGAGGTTATGGGGCTTTCTTT	CSVGGTGGYGAFF
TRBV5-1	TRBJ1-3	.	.	TGCGCCAGCAGCTTGGCCTCCCCACCCTCTGGAAACACCATATATTTT	CASSLASPPSGNTIYF
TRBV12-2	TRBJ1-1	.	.	TGTGGCCGCAGGTTGGCTGGACCCTTGAACACTGAAGCTTTCTTT	CGRRLAGPLNTEAFF
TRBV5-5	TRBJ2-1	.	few	TGTGCCAGCAGCTTGAATCTGAGGGGTAAACAGTTCTTC	CASSLNLRGKQFF
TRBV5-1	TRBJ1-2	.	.	TGCGCCAGCAGCCCGGCTGGGGATTGGTACTATGGCTACACCTTC	CASSPAGDWYYGYTF
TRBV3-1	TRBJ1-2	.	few	TGTGCCAGCAGCCAAGATGTTAGTCTCAGCTGG	CASSQDVSLSW
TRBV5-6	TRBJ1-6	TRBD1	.	TGTGCCAGCAGCTGGGACAGGGGGTTAAATTCACCCCTCCACTTT	CASSWDRGLNSPLHF
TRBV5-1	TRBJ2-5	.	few	TGCGCCAGCAGCCACGGAGCAGGGAACCAAGAGACCCAGTACTTC	CASSHGAGNQETQYF
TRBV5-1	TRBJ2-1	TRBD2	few	TGCGCCAGCAGCTCCGCGAGGCTAGCGGGGGTTGATAGTGAGCAGTTCTTC	CASSSARLAGVDSEQFF
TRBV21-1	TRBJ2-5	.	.	TGTGCCAGCAGCAAAGCGAGGAACAGGGACCAAGAGACCCAGTACTTC	CASSKARNRDQETQYF
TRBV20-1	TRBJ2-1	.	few	TGCAGTGCTCCACGGACCTACAGCTCCTACAATGAGCAGTTCTTC	CSAPRTYSSYNEQFF
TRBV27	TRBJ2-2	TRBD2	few	TGTGCCAGCCGGGACTACTCGAACACCGGGGAGCTGTTTTTT	CASRDYSNTGELFF
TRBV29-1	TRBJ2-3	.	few	TGCAGCGTTGATCTAGGGGATACGCAGTATTTT	CSVDLGDTQYF
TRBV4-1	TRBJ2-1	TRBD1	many	TGCGCCAGCAGCCAACCCTCGACAGGGAAGGGGACGCTCTTC	CASSQPSTGKGTLF
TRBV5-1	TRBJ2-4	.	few	TGCGCCAGCAGCCCACATTCGGTCCTGGGAGGAAGGAACATTCAGTACTTC	CASSPHSVLGGRNIQYF
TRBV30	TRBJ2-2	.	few	TGTGCCGGTTCCCCCGGAGCCAGGGCGAACACCGGGGAGCTGTTTTTT	CAGSPGARANTGELFF
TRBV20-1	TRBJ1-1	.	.	TGCAGTGCTACTTCCTCGGGGGTGGGGAACACTGAAGCTTTCTTT	CSATSSGVGNTEAFF
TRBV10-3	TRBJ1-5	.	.	TGTGCCATCAGGGCGCAGGGTCAGCCCCAGCATTTT	CAIRAQGQPQHF
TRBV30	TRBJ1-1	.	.	TGTGCCTGGAGGCACAGCCACACTGAAGCTTTCTTT	CAWRHSHTEAFF
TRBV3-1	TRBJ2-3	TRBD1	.	TGTGCCAGCAGCCACCACAGGGGGTTCGGGGATACGCAGTATTTT	CASSHHRGFGDTQYF
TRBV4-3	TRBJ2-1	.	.	TGCGCCAGCAGCCAAGAGGCAGGGGTACGTGAGCAGTTCTTC	CASSQEAGVREQFF
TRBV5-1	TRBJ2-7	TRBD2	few	TGCGCCAGCAGCTTGGGCCTAGCGGGCAGAAGGGACGAGCAGTACTTC	CASSLGLAGRRDEQYF
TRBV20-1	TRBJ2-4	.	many	TGCAGTGCTAGAGATATAAGGGGTCGAAACATTCAGTACTTC	CSARDIRGRNIQYF
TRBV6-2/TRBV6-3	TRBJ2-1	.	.	TGTGCCAGCGGCAGATGGGGTTTGCCCTACACTGAGCAGTTCTTC	CASGRWGLPYTEQFF
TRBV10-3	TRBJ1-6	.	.	TGTGCCATCAGTGTCTCCGGGGTCCAAGATTATAATTCACCCCTCCACTTT	CAISVSGVQDYNSPLHF
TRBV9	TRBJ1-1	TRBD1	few	TGTGCCAGCAGCGTACTTCATACAGGGGAGACTGAAGCTTTCTTT	CASSVLHTGETEAFF
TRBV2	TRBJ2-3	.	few	TGTGCCAGCAGTCGACTAGAAACAGATACGCAGTATTTT	CASSRLETDTQYF
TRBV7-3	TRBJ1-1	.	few	TGTGCCAGCAGCCCACAGGGCCCCACTGAAGCTTTCTTT	CASSPQGPTEAFF
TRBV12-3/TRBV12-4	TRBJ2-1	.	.	TGTGCCAGCAGGGACTACACCTCCAATGAGCAGTTCTTC	CASRDYTSNEQFF
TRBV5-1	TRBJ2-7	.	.	TGCGCCAGCAGCTCCCGATTAGGGAACGAGCAGTACTTC	CASSSRLGNEQYF
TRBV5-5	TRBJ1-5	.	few	TGTGCCAGCAGCTTGGACCCAGGGTACCGCAATCAGCCCCAGCATTTT	CASSLDPGYRNQPQHF
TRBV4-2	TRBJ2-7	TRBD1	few	TGTGCCAGCAGCCCTCGACAGGGGACAGACTACGAGCAGTACTTC	CASSPRQGTDYEQYF
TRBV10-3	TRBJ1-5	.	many	TGTGCCACCGATCGGGAGGGATATCAGCCCCAGCATTTT	CATDREGYQPQHF
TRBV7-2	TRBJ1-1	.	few	TGTGCCAGCAGCCCGAGGAGGGCGGGGGTAGCTTTCTTT	CASSPRRAGVAFF
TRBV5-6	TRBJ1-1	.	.	TGTGCCAGCAGATCTTCACAGGGTATTGGGTACACTGAAGCTTTCTTT	CASRSSQGIGYTEAFF
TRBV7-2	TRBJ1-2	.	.	TGTGCCAGCAGCTTAGTAGTCAGGGGCTATGGCTACACCTTC	CASSLVVRGYGYTF
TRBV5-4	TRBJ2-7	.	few	TGTGCCAGCAGCTTGGCATGGGGGTACGAGCAGTACTTC	CASSLAWGYEQYF
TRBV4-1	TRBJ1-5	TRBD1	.	TGCGCCAGCAGCCAAAGGGACAGCTCGGAGCCCCAGCATTTT	CASSQRDSSEPQHF
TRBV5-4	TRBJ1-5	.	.	TGTGCCAGCAGCTTGGCCGGAAGAGATCAGCCCCAGCATTTT	CASSLAGRDQPQHF
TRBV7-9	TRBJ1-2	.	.	TGTGCCAGCAGCTTAGGAATCAGGGAGAGAGGAAACTATGGCTACACCTTC	CASSLGIRERGNYGYTF
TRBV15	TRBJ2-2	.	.	TGTGCCACCAGCAGAGTAGGACTAAACACCGGGGAGCTGTTTTTT	CATSRVGLNTGELFF
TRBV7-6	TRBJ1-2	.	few	TGTGCCACTAACGGGGGGCGTAGTGGCTACACCTTC	CATNGGRSGYTF
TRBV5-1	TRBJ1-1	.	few	TGCGCCAGCAGCTTGGTGGGAGATCCGAACACTGAAGCTTTCTTT	CASSLVGDPNTEAFF
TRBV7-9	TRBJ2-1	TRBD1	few	TGTGCCAGCAGCTTAGGGACAGGGGTTAGCGCCTACAATGAGCAGTTCTTC	CASSLGTGVSAYNEQFF
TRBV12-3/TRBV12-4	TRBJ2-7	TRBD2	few	TGTGCCAGCAGCCCTCAACTAGCGGACCTCTCCTACGAGCAGTACTTC	CASSPQLADLSYEQYF